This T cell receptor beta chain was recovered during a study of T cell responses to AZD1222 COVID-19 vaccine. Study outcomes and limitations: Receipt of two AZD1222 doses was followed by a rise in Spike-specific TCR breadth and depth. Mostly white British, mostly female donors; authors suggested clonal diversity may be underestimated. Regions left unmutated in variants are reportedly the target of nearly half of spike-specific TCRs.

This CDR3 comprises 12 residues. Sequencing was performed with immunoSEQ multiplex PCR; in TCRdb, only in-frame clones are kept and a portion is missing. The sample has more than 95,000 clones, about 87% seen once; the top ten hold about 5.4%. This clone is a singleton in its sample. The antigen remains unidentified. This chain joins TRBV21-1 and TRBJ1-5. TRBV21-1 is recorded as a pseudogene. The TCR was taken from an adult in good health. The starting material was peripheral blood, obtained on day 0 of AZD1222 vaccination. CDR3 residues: CASSTVNQPQHF. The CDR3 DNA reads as TGTGCCAGCAGCACCGTGAATCAGCCCCAGCATTTT.